These 23 T cell receptor beta chains were all obtained from the same sample, sequenced in a study of graft-versus-host responses after intestinal transplantation. The method was immunoSEQ multiplex PCR; TCRdb's version includes in-frame clones alone and lacks a portion of them. The table has about 110,000 clones, 85% to 95% seen once. The antigens of these receptors remain unknown. The sample consisted of unstimulated CD8+ T cells sorted from spleen or lymph node cells, taken before intestinal transplant. The receptors come from a human donor who received an intestinal transplant.

This chain uses TRBV27 with TRBJ1-3; D might be TRBD1 (5 bases). The V end lost 6 bases, the J end lost 4 bases, and 13 bases lay between the germline ends. Germline V gives CDR1 MNHEY, CDR2 SMNVEV (reference sequence). CDR3 length equals 14 residues. CDR3 coding DNA: TGTGCCAGCAGCTCCCGGGGACGAGGAAACACCATATATTTT. Encoded protein: CASSSRGRGNTIYF.

This clone has a handful of counts. The rearrangement uses TRBV19 and TRBJ1-2; 7 nucleotides line up with TRBD1. Germline assignment: CDR1 LNHDA and CDR2 SQIVND (reference sequence). After removal of 4 bases from V and 5 bases from J, the junction contained 10 bases not matched to a gene. The CDR3 spans 15 residues. CDR3 nucleotide sequence: TGTGCCAGTAGTACTAAATCGGGACAGACTTATGGCTACACCTTC. It is translated as CASSTKSGQTYGYTF.

The chain has TRBV11-2 and TRBJ2-3; 10 bases map to TRBD1. The CDR3 is made up of 14 amino acids. Trimming took 8 bases from V and 1 from J; bases not matched to a gene: 3. Germline CDR1 SGHAT, CDR2 FQNNGV. The CDR3 nucleotides read TGTGCCAGCCGGGGGACAGGGGGCACAGATACGCAGTATTTT. Protein sequence: CASRGTGGTDTQYF.

The rearrangement joins TRBV6-5 to TRBJ2-1, with D maybe TRBD2 (6 bases). CDR1 and CDR2 (germline): MNHEY, SVGAGI. The V gene lost 4 bases and the J gene lost 6 bases, with 10 bases spanning the gap. The CDR3 is 13 amino acids. The CDR3 region has the DNA TGTGCCAGCAGTTTCGCTAGCGCCAATGAGCAGTTCTTC. The encoded protein is CASSFASANEQFF.

The chain links TRBV7-2 to TRBJ2-3; D is perhaps TRBD1 (6 bases). The CDR3 runs 16 residues. Trimming shortened V by 7 bases and J by 1 base, and 18 bases separated the two germline ends. Germline V gene sequence: CDR1 SGHTA, CDR2 FQGNSA. CDR3 DNA sequence: TGTGCCAGCACGCCATACCAGGGGTCTGGCACAGATACGCAGTATTTT. Its translation is CASTPYQGSGTDTQYF. Using reference TRBV7-2 and TRBJ2-3 for the parts outside the CDR3, the full variable domain is GAGVSQSPSNKVTEKGKDVELRCDPISGHTALYWYRQSLGQGLEFLIYFQGNSAPDKSGLPSDRFSAERTGGSVSTLTIQRTQQEDSAVYLCASTPYQGSGTDTQYFGPGTRLTVL.

The V and J genes are TRBV6-1 and TRBJ2-7; the D gene is possibly TRBD1 (5 bases). This CDR3 has 14 residues. Looked up from germline, CDR1 is MNHNS and CDR2 is SASEGT. Deletions cut 5 bases from V and 6 bases from J, with 17 bases between. Here the CDR3 reads CASSLRQLTGEQYF. The CDR3 nucleotides read TGTGCCAGCAGTCTGCGACAGTTGACGGGCGAGCAGTACTTC.

This clone appeared a single time. Other DNA variants within this sample encode the same CDR3. The chain's CDR3 is CASSLDRGNQPQHF. The CDR3 coding sequence is TGTGCCAGCAGTTTAGACAGGGGAAATCAGCCCCAGCATTTT. The genes are TRBV27 and TRBJ1-5; 8 bases agree with TRBD1. V lost 2 bases to trimming and J lost 4 bases; unmatched junction nucleotides: 1. The CDR3 runs to 14 residues. The germline gives CDR1 MNHEY, CDR2 SMNVEV (reference sequence).

The rearrangement links TRBV4-1 to TRBJ1-1; TRBD1 agrees at 11 bases. Germline V gives CDR1 MGHRA, CDR2 YSYEKL. Germline trimming cut 2 bases from V and 3 bases from J; bases unmatched to any gene: 5. The CDR3 consists of 16 residues. CDR3 sequence reads: CASSQRGDRGDTEAFF. DNA of the CDR3: TGCGCCAGCAGCCAACGAGGGGACAGGGGGGACACTGAAGCTTTCTTT.

This clone was detected once. The chain recombines TRBV6-4 with TRBJ2-4, with D perhaps TRBD1 or TRBD2 (5 bases each). V lost 2 bases to trimming and J lost 9 bases, with 5 bases between them. There are 11 residues in the CDR3. The V gene's germline CDR1 is MRHNA and CDR2 SNTAGT. The CDR3 DNA reads as TGTGCCAGCAGTGACGGGGGCATTCAGTACTTC. This sequence encodes CASSDGGIQYF.

This sequence joins TRBV5-8 and TRBJ1-5, with 7 positions matching TRBD1. Trimming cost V 2 bases and J 1 base; bases outside gene matches: 3. The length of the CDR3 is 15 residues. In germline, CDR1 is SGHTS, CDR2 YDEGEE. The CDR3: CASSLGQASNQPQHF. In DNA, the CDR3 is TGTGCCAGCAGCTTAGGACAGGCAAGCAATCAGCCCCAGCATTTT.

This chain joins TRBV29-1 and TRBJ2-1, with D perhaps matching TRBD2 (6 bases). The ends were cut back, 4 bases at V and 4 bases at J, with 8 bases in the middle. This CDR3 spans 12 amino acids. CDR1 and CDR2 from the germline V gene are SQVTM and ANQGSEA. In nucleotides, the CDR3 is TGCAGCGTTGCTAGCGCTTACAATGAGCAGTTCTTC. Translating gives CSVASAYNEQFF.

This clone was counted once. For the CDR3, the DNA is TGTGCCAGTAGCGTCCCGCGGTCCTGGGAGACCCAGTACTTC. This translates into CASSVPRSWETQYF. The chain links TRBV19 to TRBJ2-5; D is ambiguous. Trimming stripped 6 bases from V and 5 bases from J, with 16 bases between. The CDR3 extends over 14 amino acids. The germline V gene has CDR1 LNHDA and CDR2 SQIVND (reference sequence). The full variable domain, with the rest looked up from reference TRBV19 and TRBJ2-5, is DGGITQSPKYLFRKEGQNVTLSCEQNLNHDAMYWYRQDPGQGLRLIYYSQIVNDFQKGDIAEGYSVSREKKESFPLTVTSAQKNPTAFYLCASSVPRSWETQYFGPGTRLLVL.

The rearrangement links TRBV6-6 to TRBJ2-7; 7 bases map to TRBD1. The CDR3 is 14 amino acids. Germline V CDR1 and CDR2: MNHNY, SVGAGI (reference sequence). J gave up 5 bases and V 7 bases, and 11 bases lay outside the gene matches. CDR3 region: CASTYPGTAHEQYF. The CDR3 DNA follows: TGTGCCAGCACCTACCCCGGGACAGCGCACGAGCAGTACTTC.

V usage is TRBV19 and J usage is TRBJ1-2; the match to TRBD1 covers 9 bases. In germline, CDR1 is LNHDA, CDR2 SQIVND (reference sequence). The CDR3 is 18 residues long. J gave up 8 bases and V 2 bases, and 18 bases lay outside the gene matches. The CDR3 DNA reads as TGTGCCAGTAGTATATGGAGCCTCTTAACACAGGGGGCGGAGGGCTACACCTTC. As protein: CASSIWSLLTQGAEGYTF.

The genes are TRBV4-1 and TRBJ2-5, with 14 bases lining up with TRBD2. In germline, CDR1 is MGHRA, CDR2 YSYEKL. This CDR3 region has 15 residues. J gave up 2 bases and V 7 bases, and 3 bases lay outside the gene matches. The CDR3, as DNA: TGCGCCAGCACTAGACTAGCGGGAGGGCAAGAGACCCAGTACTTC. It codes for CASTRLAGGQETQYF.

The V gene is TRBV29-1, the J gene TRBJ2-1; D is unresolved. Germline loops: CDR1 SQVTM, CDR2 ANQGSEA. Deletions cut 5 bases from V and 0 bases from J, with 26 bases between. This CDR3 spans 19 amino acids. CDR3 in amino acids: CSVPFESSVRVSSYNEQFF. The DNA of the CDR3 is TGCAGCGTTCCCTTCGAGTCCTCGGTTAGGGTTAGCTCCTACAATGAGCAGTTCTTC.

The V call is TRBV27, the J call TRBJ2-5; TRBD1 agrees at 10 bases. The germline V gene encodes CDR1 MNHEY and CDR2 SMNVEV (reference sequence). The CDR3 totals 15 residues. V dropped 6 bases and J dropped 3; count of bases not matched to a gene: 7. The CDR3 region has the DNA TGTGCCAGCAGCCCTTTGGACAGGGGGGAAGAGACCCAGTACTTC. Protein: CASSPLDRGEETQYF.

The rearrangement joins TRBV11-2 to TRBJ2-1; D gene unclear. The CDR3 runs to 13 residues. Looked up from germline, CDR1 is SGHAT and CDR2 is FQNNGV. V was clipped by 3 bases and J by 6 bases, with 9 bases between them. The CDR3 DNA sequence: TGTGCCAGCAGCTTGGCTTGGGGCAATGAGCAGTTCTTC. This sequence encodes CASSLAWGNEQFF.

V is TRBV19 and J is TRBJ2-3; 13 nucleotides match TRBD2. The J segment lost 4 bases and the V segment lost 2 bases, leaving 6 bases of the junction unmatched. Germline V gene lookup returns CDR1 LNHDA and CDR2 SQIVND (reference sequence). This CDR3 spans 17 amino acids. CDR3 sequence reads: CASSITSGRERADTQYF. The CDR3 DNA follows: TGTGCCAGTAGTATAACTAGCGGGAGGGAAAGGGCAGATACGCAGTATTTT. Full variable domain (missing parts from reference TRBV19 and TRBJ2-3): DGGITQSPKYLFRKEGQNVTLSCEQNLNHDAMYWYRQDPGQGLRLIYYSQIVNDFQKGDIAEGYSVSREKKESFPLTVTSAQKNPTAFYLCASSITSGRERADTQYFGPGTRLTVL.

The chain links TRBV9 to TRBJ2-1; TRBD1 matches at 8 bases. CDR3 length: 17 amino acids. J gave up 3 bases and V 3 bases, and 11 bases lay outside the gene matches. Germline V gene sequence: CDR1 SGDLS, CDR2 YYNGEE. CDR3: CASSAAPGQDDYNEQFF. CDR3 nucleotides: TGTGCCAGCAGCGCCGCTCCGGGACAGGACGACTACAATGAGCAGTTCTTC. Variable domain in full (rest from reference TRBV9 and TRBJ2-1): DSGVTQTPKHLITATGQRVTLRCSPRSGDLSVYWYQQSLDQGLQFLIQYYNGEERAKGNILERFSAQQFPDLHSELNLSSLELGDSALYFCASSAAPGQDDYNEQFFGPGTRLTVL.

This rearrangement joins TRBV27 to TRBJ2-5; 9 nucleotides match TRBD2. Germline values: CDR1 MNHEY, CDR2 SMNVEV (reference sequence). This CDR3 is 15 amino acids long. V trimming: 5 bases; J trimming: 5 bases; junction bases outside the gene matches: 9. The CDR3 is CASSPVGREGETQYF. CDR3 in DNA: TGTGCCAGCAGTCCCGTGGGGCGGGAGGGGGAGACCCAGTACTTC.

This clone was detected only once. This chain links TRBV6-5 with TRBJ1-1; D is uncertain. Trimming cost V 6 bases and J 14 bases, with 19 bases left between them. This CDR3 has 12 residues. Germline CDR1 is MNHEY and CDR2 is SVGAGI. The CDR3 is CASSFSEAVSFF. The CDR3 DNA reads TGTGCCAGCAGCTTTTCAGAGGCAGTTTCCTTCTTT.

The chain is built from TRBV13 and TRBJ1-1, with TRBD1 as a possible D gene (6 bases). The V gene lost 3 bases and the J gene lost 1 base, with 9 bases spanning the gap. The germline gives CDR1 PRHDT, CDR2 FYEKMQ (reference sequence). The CDR3 totals 14 residues. The CDR3 DNA follows: TGTGCCAGCAGCTTGAGGGGGGCGAACACTGAAGCTTTCTTT. Its protein is CASSLRGANTEAFF.